The rows below give T cell receptor beta chains drawn from one sample of a study of cytomegalovirus exposure and HLA in healthy donors. Some clones are missing from TCRdb's copy, which holds only in-frame ones; the method was immunoSEQ multiplex PCR. The top ten clones hold 3% to 4% of a sample with roughly 300,000 clones, roughly 90% of them seen once. Specimen: PBMCs. All receptors derive from a man aged 35 to 55 in good health and CMV-seropositive. Both conserved end residues are part of each CDR3. Each record gives: D gene, clone size, V gene, J gene, CDR3 protein, CDR3 DNA. A D gene is named only where the DNA matches it firmly. The size field is filled for only some rows; it gives once, few, many or a size class.

d_gene: NA; abundance: once; v_gene: TRBV7-2; j_gene: TRBJ2-7; CDR3aa: CASRSIGVDEQYF; CDR3nt: TGTGCCAGCAGGAGTATCGGGGTTGACGAGCAGTACTTC
d_gene: TRBD2; abundance: NA; v_gene: TRBV14; j_gene: TRBJ2-2; CDR3aa: CASSQLAGNTGELFF; CDR3nt: TGTGCCAGCAGCCAGCTAGCGGGGAACACCGGGGAGCTGTTTTTT
d_gene: TRBD2; abundance: NA; v_gene: TRBV5-4; j_gene: TRBJ2-7; CDR3aa: CASSSSGGTYEQYF; CDR3nt: TGTGCCAGCAGCTCTAGCGGGGGAACCTACGAGCAGTACTTC
d_gene: TRBD2; abundance: NA; v_gene: TRBV7-3; j_gene: TRBJ2-5; CDR3aa: CASSLLAGQGGQETQYF; CDR3nt: TGTGCCAGCAGCTTGCTAGCGGGCCAGGGAGGCCAAGAGACCCAGTACTTC
d_gene: TRBD1; abundance: once; v_gene: TRBV11-1; j_gene: TRBJ1-4; CDR3aa: CASSLAGQLNEKLFF; CDR3nt: TGTGCCAGCAGCTTAGCGGGACAGCTCAATGAAAAACTGTTTTTT
d_gene: NA; abundance: NA; v_gene: TRBV15; j_gene: TRBJ2-7; CDR3aa: CATSEPTKEGYEQYF; CDR3nt: TGTGCCACCAGCGAACCGACTAAAGAGGGCTACGAGCAGTACTTC
d_gene: TRBD2; abundance: NA; v_gene: TRBV7-9; j_gene: TRBJ2-3; CDR3aa: CASSTWTSGDATDTQYF; CDR3nt: TGTGCCAGCAGCACCTGGACTAGCGGGGATGCCACAGATACGCAGTATTTT
d_gene: NA; abundance: NA; v_gene: TRBV7-2; j_gene: TRBJ2-2; CDR3aa: CASSFSQLNTGELFF; CDR3nt: TGTGCCAGCAGCTTCTCACAGTTGAACACCGGGGAGCTGTTTTTT
d_gene: NA; abundance: NA; v_gene: TRBV30; j_gene: TRBJ1-2; CDR3aa: CAWISGRAYGYTF; CDR3nt: TGTGCCTGGATCTCGGGCAGGGCCTATGGCTACACCTTC
d_gene: TRBD1; abundance: once; v_gene: TRBV27; j_gene: TRBJ2-7; CDR3aa: CASSLSGTGGHYEQYF; CDR3nt: TGTGCCAGCAGTTTATCTGGGACAGGGGGACACTACGAGCAGTACTTC
d_gene: TRBD1; abundance: NA; v_gene: TRBV5-4; j_gene: TRBJ2-3; CDR3aa: CASRPDRGWSTDTQYF; CDR3nt: TGTGCCAGCAGACCTGACAGGGGATGGAGCACAGATACGCAGTATTTT
d_gene: NA; abundance: NA; v_gene: TRBV18; j_gene: TRBJ2-5; CDR3aa: CASSLLKETQYF; CDR3nt: TGTGCCAGCTCACTCCTTAAAGAGACCCAGTACTTC
d_gene: NA; abundance: NA; v_gene: TRBV18; j_gene: TRBJ1-1; CDR3aa: CASSLVEGELDEAFF; CDR3nt: TGTGCCAGCTCACTGGTCGAAGGGGAACTGGATGAAGCTTTCTTT
d_gene: NA; abundance: once; v_gene: TRBV5-6; j_gene: TRBJ2-1; CDR3aa: CASSLGAGQLNEQFF; CDR3nt: TGTGCCAGCAGCTTGGGAGCAGGACAGTTAAATGAGCAGTTCTTC
d_gene: NA; abundance: NA; v_gene: TRBV28; j_gene: TRBJ2-1; CDR3aa: CATILGGSYNEQFF; CDR3nt: TGTGCCACCATTCTAGGGGGTTCATACAATGAGCAGTTCTTC
d_gene: NA; abundance: NA; v_gene: TRBV6-5; j_gene: TRBJ1-1; CDR3aa: CASSYSSRGRYTEAFF; CDR3nt: TGTGCCAGCAGTTACTCGTCGCGGGGCAGGTACACTGAAGCTTTCTTT
d_gene: NA; abundance: few; v_gene: TRBV6-4; j_gene: TRBJ2-1; CDR3aa: CASSDSAGRNEQFF; CDR3nt: TGTGCCAGCAGTGACTCTGCAGGGAGGAATGAGCAGTTCTTC
d_gene: NA; abundance: NA; v_gene: TRBV27; j_gene: TRBJ2-7; CDR3aa: CASSLRGSSLADYEQYF; CDR3nt: TGTGCCAGCAGTTTACGTGGATCTAGTCTAGCAGACTACGAGCAGTACTTC
d_gene: NA; abundance: NA; v_gene: TRBV27; j_gene: TRBJ2-1; CDR3aa: CASSKQGGVSYNEQFF; CDR3nt: TGTGCCAGCAGTAAACAGGGGGGGGTATCCTACAATGAGCAGTTCTTC
d_gene: TRBD1; abundance: NA; v_gene: TRBV19; j_gene: TRBJ1-1; CDR3aa: CASNTGVSITEAFF; CDR3nt: TGTGCCAGTAACACAGGGGTCTCAATCACTGAAGCTTTCTTT
d_gene: TRBD1; abundance: NA; v_gene: TRBV7-9; j_gene: TRBJ2-7; CDR3aa: CASSPAGTGFPYEQYF; CDR3nt: TGTGCCAGCAGCCCCGCCGGGACAGGTTTCCCCTACGAGCAGTACTTC
d_gene: TRBD1; abundance: NA; v_gene: TRBV5-1; j_gene: TRBJ1-2; CDR3aa: CASSSTGGYGYTF; CDR3nt: TGCGCCAGCAGCTCGACAGGGGGCTATGGCTACACCTTC
d_gene: TRBD1; abundance: NA; v_gene: TRBV9; j_gene: TRBJ2-5; CDR3aa: CASSVAGTDFKETQYF; CDR3nt: TGTGCCAGCAGCGTAGCCGGGACAGACTTTAAGGAGACCCAGTACTTC
d_gene: NA; abundance: NA; v_gene: TRBV10-1; j_gene: TRBJ1-3; CDR3aa: CASSENRLTGNTIYF; CDR3nt: TGCGCCAGCAGTGAGAACCGGTTAACTGGAAACACCATATATTTT
d_gene: NA; abundance: NA; v_gene: TRBV19; j_gene: TRBJ2-3; CDR3aa: CASSITDTDTQYF; CDR3nt: TGTGCCAGTAGTATAACAGACACAGATACGCAGTATTTT
d_gene: NA; abundance: NA; v_gene: TRBV19; j_gene: TRBJ2-6; CDR3aa: CASSSGGANVLTF; CDR3nt: TGTGCCAGTAGCTCGGGTGGGGCCAACGTCCTGACTTTC
d_gene: TRBD1; abundance: NA; v_gene: TRBV5-4; j_gene: TRBJ1-2; CDR3aa: CASSLAGQPLWDYGYTF; CDR3nt: TGTGCCAGCAGCTTGGCGGGACAGCCACTTTGGGACTATGGCTACACCTTC
d_gene: TRBD1; abundance: NA; v_gene: TRBV7-9; j_gene: TRBJ2-3; CDR3aa: CASSVDRDFLTDTQYF; CDR3nt: TGTGCCAGCAGCGTCGACAGGGATTTCCTCACAGATACGCAGTATTTT
d_gene: TRBD1; abundance: once; v_gene: TRBV7-9; j_gene: TRBJ2-2; CDR3aa: CASSFRRTGEAGELFF; CDR3nt: TGTGCCAGCAGCTTCCGACGGACAGGGGAAGCCGGGGAGCTGTTTTTT
d_gene: TRBD1; abundance: NA; v_gene: TRBV28; j_gene: TRBJ1-2; CDR3aa: CASSQAGTGSDYGYTF; CDR3nt: TGTGCCAGCAGTCAAGCAGGGACAGGGTCGGACTATGGCTACACCTTC
d_gene: TRBD1; abundance: NA; v_gene: TRBV7-2; j_gene: TRBJ1-2; CDR3aa: CASSRPGTGFGYTF; CDR3nt: TGTGCCAGCAGTCGACCCGGGACAGGGTTTGGCTACACCTTC
d_gene: TRBD2; abundance: once; v_gene: TRBV7-2; j_gene: TRBJ2-5; CDR3aa: CASSIGLRASGGETQYF; CDR3nt: TGTGCCAGCAGCATCGGCTTGAGGGCTAGCGGGGGGGAGACCCAGTACTTC